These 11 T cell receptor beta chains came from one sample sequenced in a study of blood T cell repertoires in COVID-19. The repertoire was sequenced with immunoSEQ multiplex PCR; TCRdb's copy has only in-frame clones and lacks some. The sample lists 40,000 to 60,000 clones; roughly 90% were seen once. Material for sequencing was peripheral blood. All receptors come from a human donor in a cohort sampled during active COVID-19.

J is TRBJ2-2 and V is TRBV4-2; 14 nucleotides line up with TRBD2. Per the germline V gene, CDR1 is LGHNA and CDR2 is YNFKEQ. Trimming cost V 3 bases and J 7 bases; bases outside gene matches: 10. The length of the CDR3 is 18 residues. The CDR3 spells CASSQGLAGAGVGGELFF. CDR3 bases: TGTGCCAGCAGCCAGGGACTAGCGGGAGCAGGGGTGGGCGGGGAGCTGTTTTTT.

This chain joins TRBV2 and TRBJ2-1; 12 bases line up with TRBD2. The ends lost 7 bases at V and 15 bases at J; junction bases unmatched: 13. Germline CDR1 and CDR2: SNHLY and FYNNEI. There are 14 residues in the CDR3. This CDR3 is CASTPGLAGSGRFF. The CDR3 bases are TGTGCCAGCACCCCGGGACTAGCGGGCTCCGGGAGGTTCTTC.

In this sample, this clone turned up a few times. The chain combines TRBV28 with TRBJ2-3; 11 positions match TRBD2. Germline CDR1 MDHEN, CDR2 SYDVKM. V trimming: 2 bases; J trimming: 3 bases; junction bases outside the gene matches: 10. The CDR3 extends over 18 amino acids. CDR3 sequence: CASSLLGTSGGGTDTQYF. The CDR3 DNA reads TGTGCCAGCAGTTTACTCGGGACTAGCGGAGGGGGAACAGATACGCAGTATTTT.

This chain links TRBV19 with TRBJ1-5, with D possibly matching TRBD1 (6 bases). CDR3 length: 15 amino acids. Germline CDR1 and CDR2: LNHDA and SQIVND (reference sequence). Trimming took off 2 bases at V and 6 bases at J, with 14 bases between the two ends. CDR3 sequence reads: CASSIYSGEGQPQHF. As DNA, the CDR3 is TGTGCCAGTAGTATATACTCAGGGGAGGGTCAGCCCCAGCATTTT.

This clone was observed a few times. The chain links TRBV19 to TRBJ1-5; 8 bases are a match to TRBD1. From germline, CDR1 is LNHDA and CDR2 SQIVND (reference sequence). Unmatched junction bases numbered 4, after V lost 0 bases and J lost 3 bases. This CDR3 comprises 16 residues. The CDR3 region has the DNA TGTGCCAGTAGTATAGAGTCAGGGGGCATCAATCAGCCCCAGCATTTT. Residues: CASSIESGGINQPQHF.

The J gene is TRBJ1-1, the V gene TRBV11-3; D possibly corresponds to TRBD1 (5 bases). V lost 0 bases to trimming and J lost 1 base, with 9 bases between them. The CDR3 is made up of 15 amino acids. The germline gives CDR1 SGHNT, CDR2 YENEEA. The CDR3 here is CASSLEDTWNTEAFF. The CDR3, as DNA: TGTGCCAGCAGCTTAGAGGACACTTGGAACACTGAAGCTTTCTTT. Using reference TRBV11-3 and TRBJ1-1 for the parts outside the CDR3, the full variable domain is EAGVVQSPRYKIIEKKQPVAFWCNPISGHNTLYWYLQNLGQGPELLIRYENEEAVDDSQLPKDRFSAERLKGVDSTLKIQPAELGDSAVYLCASSLEDTWNTEAFFGQGTRLTVV.

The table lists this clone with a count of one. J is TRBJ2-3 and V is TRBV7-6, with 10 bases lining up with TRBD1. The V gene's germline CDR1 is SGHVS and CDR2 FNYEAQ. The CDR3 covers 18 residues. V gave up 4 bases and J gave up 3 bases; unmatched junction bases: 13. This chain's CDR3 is CASSSILPGQGETDTQYF. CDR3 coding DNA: TGTGCCAGCAGCTCCATACTACCCGGACAGGGGGAGACAGATACGCAGTATTTT. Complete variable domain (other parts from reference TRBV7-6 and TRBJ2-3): GAGVSQSPRYKVTKRGQDVALRCDPISGHVSLYWYRQALGQGPEFLTYFNYEAQQDKSGLPNDRFSAERPEGSISTLTIQRTEQRDSAMYRCASSSILPGQGETDTQYFGPGTRLTVL.

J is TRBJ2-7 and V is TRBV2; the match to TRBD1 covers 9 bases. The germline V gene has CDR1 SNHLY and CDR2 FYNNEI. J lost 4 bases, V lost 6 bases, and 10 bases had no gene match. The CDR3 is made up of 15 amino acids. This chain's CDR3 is CASRDSGTGTYEQYF. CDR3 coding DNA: TGTGCCAGCAGAGATTCCGGGACAGGGACTTACGAGCAGTACTTC.

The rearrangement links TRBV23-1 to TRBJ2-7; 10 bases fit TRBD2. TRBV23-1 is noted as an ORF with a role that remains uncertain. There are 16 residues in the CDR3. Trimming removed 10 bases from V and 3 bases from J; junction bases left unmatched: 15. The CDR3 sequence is CANQSGPGLASYEQYV. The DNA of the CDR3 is TGCGCCAACCAGTCCGGACCGGGACTAGCGAGCTACGAGCAGTACGTC.

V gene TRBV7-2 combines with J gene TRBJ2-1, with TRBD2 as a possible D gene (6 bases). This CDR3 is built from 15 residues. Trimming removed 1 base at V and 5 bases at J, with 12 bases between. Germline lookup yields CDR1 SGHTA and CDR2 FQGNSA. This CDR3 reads CASSLVLARNNEQFF. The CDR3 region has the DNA TGTGCCAGCAGCTTAGTGCTAGCGCGAAACAATGAGCAGTTCTTC.

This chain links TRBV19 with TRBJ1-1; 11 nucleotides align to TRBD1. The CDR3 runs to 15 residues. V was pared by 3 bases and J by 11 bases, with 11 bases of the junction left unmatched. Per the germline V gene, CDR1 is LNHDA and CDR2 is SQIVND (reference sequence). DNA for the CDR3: TGTGCCAGTAGTATCCCCCGCGGACAGGGGGCGAACGCTTTCTTT. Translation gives CASSIPRGQGANAFF.